This entry describes one TCR beta chain. Its specificity is unknown. The germline gives CDR1 SNHLY, CDR2 FYNNEI. The CDR3 covers 15 residues. Between the trimmed V and J ends, which lost 4 bases and 0 bases, there was a span of 11 bases. These data are taken from a study of CD8 T cells in ankylosing spondylitis. Generation of TCR beta libraries employed quantitative 5'-RACE incorporating molecular barcodes. TCRdb redid the calling of the 5' RACE reads with MiXCR, one entry per CDR3 protein. Of tens of thousands of distinct CDR3 sequences in the sample, roughly 8.6% were seen once. The study, taken as a whole, reports: Matched ankylosing spondylitis synovial fluid reportedly contained a significantly enriched population of disease-linked clones. What seemed typical of ankylosing spondylitis blood was a TCR beta motif built from several highly homologous variants.

The sequence was obtained from a male donor with ankylosing spondylitis or in good health (not recorded which). The V call is TRBV2, the J call TRBJ2-3; D is uncertain. Sequencing used blood. The CDR3 sequence is CASSVRTSSTDTQYF. Written as DNA, the CDR3 is TGTGCCAGCAGTGTCAGGACGAGTAGCACAGATACGCAGTATTTT.